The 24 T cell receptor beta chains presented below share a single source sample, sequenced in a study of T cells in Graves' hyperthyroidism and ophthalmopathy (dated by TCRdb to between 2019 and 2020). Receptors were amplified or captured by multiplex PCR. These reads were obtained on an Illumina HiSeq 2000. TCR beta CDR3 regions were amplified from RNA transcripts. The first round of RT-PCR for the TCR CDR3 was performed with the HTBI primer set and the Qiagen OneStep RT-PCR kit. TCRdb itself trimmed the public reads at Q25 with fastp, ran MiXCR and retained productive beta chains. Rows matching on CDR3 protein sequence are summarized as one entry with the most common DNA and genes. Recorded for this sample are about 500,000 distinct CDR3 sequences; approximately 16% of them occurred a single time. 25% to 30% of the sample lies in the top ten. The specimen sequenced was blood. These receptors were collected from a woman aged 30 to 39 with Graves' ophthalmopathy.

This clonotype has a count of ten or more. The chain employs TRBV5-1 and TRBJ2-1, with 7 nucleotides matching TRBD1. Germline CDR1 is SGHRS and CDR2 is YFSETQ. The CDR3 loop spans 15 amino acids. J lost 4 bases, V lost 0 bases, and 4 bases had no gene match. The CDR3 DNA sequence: TGCGCCAGCAGCTTGGCGGGACAGCGTTACAATGAGCAGTTCTTC. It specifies CASSLAGQRYNEQFF.

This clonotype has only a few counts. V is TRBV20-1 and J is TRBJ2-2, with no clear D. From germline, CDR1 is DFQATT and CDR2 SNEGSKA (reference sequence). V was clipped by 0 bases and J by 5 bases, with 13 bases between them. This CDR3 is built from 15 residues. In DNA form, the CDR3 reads TGCAGTGCTAGAGACACGGATGAATGGACCGGGGAGCTGTTTTTT. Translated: CSARDTDEWTGELFF.

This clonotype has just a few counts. Written as DNA, the CDR3 is TGCGCCAGCAGCGAAAGGGGCGGGGTCGAGACCCAGTACTTC. It codes for CASSERGGVETQYF. The chain couples TRBV4-1 to TRBJ2-5; maybe TRBD2 (6 bases). V was shortened by 5 bases and J by 5 bases, with 15 bases between the two germline ends. The CDR3 runs to 14 residues. The V gene's germline CDR1 is MGHRA and CDR2 YSYEKL.

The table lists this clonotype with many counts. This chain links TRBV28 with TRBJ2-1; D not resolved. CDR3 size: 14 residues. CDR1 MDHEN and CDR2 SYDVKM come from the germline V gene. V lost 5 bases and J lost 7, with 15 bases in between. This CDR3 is CASSPGSRANEQFF. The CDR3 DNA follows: TGTGCCAGCAGTCCTGGGTCGCGTGCTAATGAGCAGTTCTTC. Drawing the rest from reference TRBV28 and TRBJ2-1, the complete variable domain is DVKVTQSSRYLVKRTGEKVFLECVQDMDHENMFWYRQDPGLGLRLIYFSYDVKMKEKGDIPEGYSVSREKKERFSLILESASTNQTSMYLCASSPGSRANEQFFGPGTRLTVL.

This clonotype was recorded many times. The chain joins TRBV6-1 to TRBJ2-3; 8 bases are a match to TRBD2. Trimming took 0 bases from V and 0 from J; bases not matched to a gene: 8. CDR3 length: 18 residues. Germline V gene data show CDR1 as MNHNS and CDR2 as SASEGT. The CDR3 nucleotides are TGTGCCAGCAGTGAAGCATGGACTAGCAGGCCTAGCACAGATACGCAGTATTTT. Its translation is CASSEAWTSRPSTDTQYF.

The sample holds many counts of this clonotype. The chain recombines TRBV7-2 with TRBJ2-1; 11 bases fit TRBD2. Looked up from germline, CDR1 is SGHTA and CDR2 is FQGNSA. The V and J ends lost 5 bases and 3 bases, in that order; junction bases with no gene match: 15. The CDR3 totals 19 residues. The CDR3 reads CASSKKLAGGRINYNEQFF. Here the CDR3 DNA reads TGTGCCAGCAGCAAAAAGCTAGCGGGAGGTAGGATCAACTACAATGAGCAGTTCTTC.

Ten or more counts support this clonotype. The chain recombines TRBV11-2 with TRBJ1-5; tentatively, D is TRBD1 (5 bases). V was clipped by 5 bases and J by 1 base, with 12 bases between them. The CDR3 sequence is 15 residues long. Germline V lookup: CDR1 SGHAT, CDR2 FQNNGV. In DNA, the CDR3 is TGTGCCAGCAGCACTGGATCAGGGAGCAATCAGCCCCAGCATTTT. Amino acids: CASSTGSGSNQPQHF.

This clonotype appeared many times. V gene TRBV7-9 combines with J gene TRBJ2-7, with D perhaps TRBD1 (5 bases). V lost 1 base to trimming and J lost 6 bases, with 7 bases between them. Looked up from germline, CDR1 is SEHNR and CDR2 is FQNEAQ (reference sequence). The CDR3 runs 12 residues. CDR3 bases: TGTGCCAGCAGCTTAGTCGACAGCGAGCAGTACTTC. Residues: CASSLVDSEQYF.

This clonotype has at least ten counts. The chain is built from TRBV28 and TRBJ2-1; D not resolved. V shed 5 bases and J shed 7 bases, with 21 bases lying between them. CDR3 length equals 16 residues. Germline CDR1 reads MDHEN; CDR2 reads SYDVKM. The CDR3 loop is CASSHQRVLGDNEQFF. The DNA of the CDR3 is TGTGCCAGCAGTCACCAACGGGTCTTGGGCGATAATGAGCAGTTCTTC.

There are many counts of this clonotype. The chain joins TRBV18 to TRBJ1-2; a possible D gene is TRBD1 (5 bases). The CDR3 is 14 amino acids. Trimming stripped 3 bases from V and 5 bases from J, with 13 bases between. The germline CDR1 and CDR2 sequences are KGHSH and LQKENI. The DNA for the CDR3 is TGTGCCAGCTCACCCGGGACGGGGAATTATGGCTACACCTTC. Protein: CASSPGTGNYGYTF.

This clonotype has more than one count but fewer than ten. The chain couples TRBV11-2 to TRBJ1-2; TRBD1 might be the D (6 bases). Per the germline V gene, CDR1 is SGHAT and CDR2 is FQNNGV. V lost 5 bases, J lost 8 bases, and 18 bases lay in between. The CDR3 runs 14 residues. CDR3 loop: CASSPSRGAGGYTF. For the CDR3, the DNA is TGTGCCAGCAGCCCCTCGCGGGGGGCAGGAGGCTACACCTTC.

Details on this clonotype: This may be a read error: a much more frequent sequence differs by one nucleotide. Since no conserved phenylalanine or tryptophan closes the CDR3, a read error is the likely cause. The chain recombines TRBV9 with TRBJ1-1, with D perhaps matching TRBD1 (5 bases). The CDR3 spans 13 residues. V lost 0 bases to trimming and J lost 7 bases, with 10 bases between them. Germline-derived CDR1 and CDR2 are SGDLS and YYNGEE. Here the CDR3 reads CASSVEWGYEAFL. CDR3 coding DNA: TGTGCCAGCAGCGTAGAGTGGGGCTATGAAGCTTTCCTT.

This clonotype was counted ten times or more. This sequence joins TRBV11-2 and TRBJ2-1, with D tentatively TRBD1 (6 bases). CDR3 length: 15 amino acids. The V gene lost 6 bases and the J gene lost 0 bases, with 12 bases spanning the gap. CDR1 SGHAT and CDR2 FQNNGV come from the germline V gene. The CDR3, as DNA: TGTGCCAGCAGTCCTAGGGGGAGCTCCTACAATGAGCAGTTCTTC. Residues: CASSPRGSSYNEQFF.

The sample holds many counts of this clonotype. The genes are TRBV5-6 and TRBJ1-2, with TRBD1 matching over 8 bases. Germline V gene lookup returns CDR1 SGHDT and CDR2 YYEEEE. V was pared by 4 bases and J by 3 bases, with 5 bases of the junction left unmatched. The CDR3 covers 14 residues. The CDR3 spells CASSGGQGHYGYTF. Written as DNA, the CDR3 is TGTGCCAGCAGCGGAGGACAGGGCCACTATGGCTACACCTTC.

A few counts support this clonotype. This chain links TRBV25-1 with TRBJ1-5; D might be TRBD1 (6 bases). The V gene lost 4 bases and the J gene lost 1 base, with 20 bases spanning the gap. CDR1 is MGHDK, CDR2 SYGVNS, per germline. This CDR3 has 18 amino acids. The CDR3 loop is CASSGQTGSIWSNQPQHF. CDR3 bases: TGTGCCAGCAGTGGACAAACAGGGTCAATATGGAGCAATCAGCCCCAGCATTTT. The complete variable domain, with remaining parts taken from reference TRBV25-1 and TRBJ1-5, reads EADIYQTPRYLVIGTGKKITLECSQTMGHDKMYWYQQDPGMELHLIHYSYGVNSTEKGDLSSESTVSRIRTEHFPLTLESARPSHTSQYLCASSGQTGSIWSNQPQHFGDGTRLSIL.

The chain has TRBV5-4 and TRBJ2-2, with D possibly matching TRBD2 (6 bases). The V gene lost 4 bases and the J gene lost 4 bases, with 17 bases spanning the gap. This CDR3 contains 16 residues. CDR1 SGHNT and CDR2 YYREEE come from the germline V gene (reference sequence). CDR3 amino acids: CASSPGASEGTGELFF. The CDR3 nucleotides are TGTGCCAGCAGCCCCGGGGCTAGCGAGGGCACCGGGGAGCTGTTTTTT.

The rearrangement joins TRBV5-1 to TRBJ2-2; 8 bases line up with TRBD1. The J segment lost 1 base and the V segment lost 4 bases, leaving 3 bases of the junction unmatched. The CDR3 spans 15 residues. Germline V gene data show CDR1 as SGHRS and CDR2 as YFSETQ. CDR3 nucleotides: TGCGCCAGCAGCAAGGACAGGGTGAACACCGGGGAGCTGTTTTTT. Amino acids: CASSKDRVNTGELFF.

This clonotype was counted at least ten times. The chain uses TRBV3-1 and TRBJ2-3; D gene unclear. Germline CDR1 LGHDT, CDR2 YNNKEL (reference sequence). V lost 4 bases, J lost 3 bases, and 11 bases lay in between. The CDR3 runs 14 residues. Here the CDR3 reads CASSRLTTTDTQYF. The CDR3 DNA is TGTGCCAGCAGCCGACTTACAACGACAGATACGCAGTATTTT.

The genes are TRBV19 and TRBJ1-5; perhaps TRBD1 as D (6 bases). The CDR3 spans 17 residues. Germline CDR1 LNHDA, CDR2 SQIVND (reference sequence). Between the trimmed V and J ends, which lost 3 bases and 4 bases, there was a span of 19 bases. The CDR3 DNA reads TGTGCCAGTAGTATTACCAGGGTAGGAGGGGGAAATCAGCCCCAGCATTTT. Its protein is CASSITRVGGGNQPQHF.

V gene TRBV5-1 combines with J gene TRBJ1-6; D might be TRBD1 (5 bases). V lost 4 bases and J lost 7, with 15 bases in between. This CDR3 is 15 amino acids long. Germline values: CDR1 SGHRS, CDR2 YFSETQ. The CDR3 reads CASSQDSQGNSPLHF. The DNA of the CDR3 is TGCGCCAGCAGCCAAGATTCGCAGGGCAATTCACCCCTCCACTTT.

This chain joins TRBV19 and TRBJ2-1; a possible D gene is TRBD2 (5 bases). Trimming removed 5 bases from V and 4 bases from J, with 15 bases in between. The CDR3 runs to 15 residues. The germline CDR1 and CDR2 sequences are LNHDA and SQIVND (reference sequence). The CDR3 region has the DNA TGTGCCAGTAGTCCCTCGGTGGTAGCGTACAATGAGCAGTTCTTC. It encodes CASSPSVVAYNEQFF.

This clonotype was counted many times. Here the CDR3 reads CSAHGGAEQETQYF. The CDR3 DNA reads TGCAGTGCCCACGGAGGCGCGGAACAAGAGACCCAGTACTTC. The chain uses TRBV20-1 and TRBJ2-5; TRBD2 might be the D (5 bases). V was pared by 6 bases and J by 2 bases, with 16 bases between. CDR3 length: 14 residues. Germline-derived CDR1 and CDR2 are DFQATT and SNEGSKA (reference sequence).

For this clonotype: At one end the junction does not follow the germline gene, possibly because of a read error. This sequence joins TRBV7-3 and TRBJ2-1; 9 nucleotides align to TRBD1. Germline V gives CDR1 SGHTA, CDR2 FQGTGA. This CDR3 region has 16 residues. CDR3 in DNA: TGTGCCAGCAGCTGGACAGGGGTCGGCTCCTACAATGAGCAGCTCTTC. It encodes CASSWTGVGSYNEQLF.

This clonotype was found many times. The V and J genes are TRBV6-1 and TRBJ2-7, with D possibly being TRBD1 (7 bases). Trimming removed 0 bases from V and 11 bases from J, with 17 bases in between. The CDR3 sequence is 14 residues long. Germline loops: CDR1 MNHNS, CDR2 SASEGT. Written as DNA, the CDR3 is TGTGCCAGCAGTGAAGCAAGTCAGGGGGGTCGGGAGTACTTC. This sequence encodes CASSEASQGGREYF.